The 28 T cell receptor beta chains in this list originate from one sample, sequenced in a study of T cell repertoires in cytomegalovirus infection. TCRdb processed the reads anew with MiXCR; each CDR3 protein has one entry. Altogether around 210,000 distinct CDR3 sequences are present, 5% to 8.5% being singletons, with the ten largest covering under 7%. The sample comprised PBMCs. All receptors derive from a human donor in good health (CMV status not recorded). Some clones in this sample may be carry-over from other donors' samples.

This clonotype has at least ten counts. This sequence joins TRBV12-3 or TRBV12-4 and TRBJ1-5, with D perhaps matching TRBD1 (5 bases). V gave up 8 bases and J gave up 0 bases, with 20 bases separating them. The CDR3 sequence is 17 residues long. Here the CDR3 DNA reads TGTGCCAGCGTAGGGGCCCCGGGGGGATATAGCAATCAGCCCCAGCATTTT. Translated, it gives CASVGAPGGYSNQPQHF.

This clonotype was detected many times. J is TRBJ2-7 and V is TRBV5-4; unclear D gene. CDR1 is SGHNT, CDR2 YYREEE, per germline (reference sequence). The CDR3 covers 15 residues. Trimming left V 0 bases short and J 0 bases short, with 10 bases between. The CDR3 bases are TGTGCCAGCAGCTTGGAGGGTCCTAGCTCCTACGAGCAGTACTTC. Protein product: CASSLEGPSSYEQYF.

This clonotype was recorded a few times. V is TRBV20-1 and J is TRBJ2-7, with D possibly being TRBD1 or TRBD2 (6 bases each). V was cut by 6 bases and J by 7 bases, with 25 bases left in between. Germline V gene sequence: CDR1 DFQATT, CDR2 SNEGSKA (reference sequence). The CDR3 loop spans 15 amino acids. The CDR3 DNA follows: TGCAGTGCGACCTTAGGGACGGGGGCCAGCGGGGAGCAGTACTTC. Translated: CSATLGTGASGEQYF.

This clonotype was found many times. The chain couples TRBV7-2 to TRBJ1-6, with D possibly matching TRBD1 (5 bases). Germline V gene data show CDR1 as SGHTA and CDR2 as FQGNSA. The germline V and J ends were trimmed by 2 bases and 8 bases, with 22 bases remaining between them. This CDR3 has 18 amino acids. The CDR3 DNA reads TGTGCCAGCAGCTTATTAAGGACAATCGGGGGATGGGATTCACCCCTCCACTTT. As protein: CASSLLRTIGGWDSPLHF. The full variable domain, completed using reference TRBV7-2 and TRBJ1-6, is GAGVSQSPSNKVTEKGKDVELRCDPISGHTALYWYRQSLGQGLEFLIYFQGNSAPDKSGLPSDRFSAERTGGSVSTLTIQRTQQEDSAVYLCASSLLRTIGGWDSPLHFGNGTRLTVT.

This clonotype was detected a few times. V is TRBV20-1 and J is TRBJ1-5; no firm D call. V lost 6 bases and J lost 0, with 15 bases in between. CDR3 length equals 15 residues. Germline CDR1 and CDR2: DFQATT and SNEGSKA (reference sequence). CDR3 in DNA: TGCAGTGCCATAAGGAGTGGTTATAGCAATCAGCCCCAGCATTTT. It specifies CSAIRSGYSNQPQHF.

This clonotype showed up many times. CDR3 loop: CASSLLRDRRSGANVLTF. CDR3 coding DNA: TGTGCCAGCAGCTTACTCAGGGACCGCCGCTCTGGGGCCAACGTCCTGACTTTC. The chain couples TRBV7-8 to TRBJ2-6, with D perhaps matching TRBD1 or TRBD2 (5 bases each). Germline CDR1 reads SGHVS; CDR2 reads FQNEAQ. This CDR3 comprises 18 residues. The V and J ends lost 2 bases and 0 bases respectively, with 14 bases between them.

At least ten counts were recorded for this clonotype. This rearrangement joins TRBV6-5 to TRBJ2-5, with D perhaps matching TRBD2 (5 bases). V lost 6 bases to trimming and J lost 4 bases, with 15 bases between them. From germline, CDR1 is MNHEY and CDR2 SVGAGI. The CDR3 runs to 14 residues. The CDR3, as DNA: TGTGCCAGCAGCTCCTTAGGACGGGGAGAGACCCAGTACTTC. Its translation is CASSSLGRGETQYF.

At least ten counts were recorded for this clonotype. The chain links TRBV7-9 to TRBJ2-1; 10 bases map to TRBD2. The ends lost 5 bases at V and 6 bases at J; junction bases unmatched: 19. CDR3 length equals 19 residues. Per germline, CDR1 SEHNR and CDR2 FQNEAQ (reference sequence). The CDR3 bases are TGTGCCAGCAGCCGGGAAACGACCCGGGCTAGCGGGGGAGTCAATGAGCAGTTCTTC. Translated, it gives CASSRETTRASGGVNEQFF.

This clonotype has at least ten counts. The rearrangement joins TRBV7-3 to TRBJ1-1; tentatively, D is TRBD1 (5 bases). Looked up from germline, CDR1 is SGHTA and CDR2 is FQGTGA. V dropped 4 bases and J dropped 3 bases, with 9 bases sitting between them. The CDR3 spans 13 residues. The DNA for the CDR3 is TGTGCCAGCAGCTCAGGGTTGCACACTGAAGCTTTCTTT. It codes for CASSSGLHTEAFF.

This clonotype was recorded at least ten times. The chain recombines TRBV11-2 with TRBJ2-2, with D perhaps TRBD1 (5 bases). This CDR3 is 14 amino acids long. CDR1 is SGHAT, CDR2 FQNNGV, per germline. The ends were cut back, 4 bases at V and 6 bases at J, with 12 bases in the middle. The CDR3 sequence: CASSYTNRSGELFF. Written as DNA, the CDR3 is TGTGCCAGCAGCTACACCAACAGGTCCGGGGAGCTGTTTTTT. Supplemented by reference TRBV11-2 and TRBJ2-2, the full variable domain reads EAGVAQSPRYKIIEKRQSVAFWCNPISGHATLYWYQQILGQGPKLLIQFQNNGVVDDSQLPKDRFSAERLKGVDSTLKIQPAKLEDSAVYLCASSYTNRSGELFFGEGSRLTVL.

The table lists this clonotype with many counts. The J gene is TRBJ2-7, the V gene TRBV7-2; TRBD1 matches at 7 bases. The V gene's germline CDR1 is SGHTA and CDR2 FQGNSA. There are 15 residues in the CDR3. V was pared by 1 base and J by 2 bases, with 5 bases of the junction left unmatched. DNA of the CDR3: TGTGCCAGCAGCTTAGTCGGGACAGACCCCTACGAGCAGTACTTC. It codes for CASSLVGTDPYEQYF.

The chain is built from TRBV14 and TRBJ2-2, with no clear D. Germline CDR1 and CDR2: SGHDN and FVKESK. The CDR3 has 14 amino acids. V shed 0 bases and J shed 4 bases, with 6 bases lying between them. The chain's CDR3 is CASSQDLGTGELFF. The CDR3 DNA is TGTGCCAGCAGCCAAGATCTCGGCACCGGGGAGCTGTTTTTT.

This clonotype has a count of ten or more. The chain joins TRBV27 to TRBJ2-5; D is perhaps TRBD2 (5 bases). CDR3 length: 17 residues. Germline assignment: CDR1 MNHEY and CDR2 SMNVEV (reference sequence). V lost 5 bases and J 9 bases, leaving 28 bases between the germline ends. CDR3 in amino acids: CASSQRPDRYSEEAQYF. CDR3 nucleotide sequence: TGTGCCAGCAGTCAGAGACCCGACCGCTACTCAGAGGAGGCCCAGTACTTC.

This clonotype appeared many times. The chain employs TRBV5-5 and TRBJ1-1; D is undetermined. The V and J ends lost 1 base and 3 bases respectively, with 10 bases between them. Germline CDR1 is SGHKS and CDR2 is YYEKEE (reference sequence). This CDR3 comprises 14 residues. CDR3 DNA sequence: TGTGCCAGCAGCTTGTCCCGGGAATACACTGAAGCTTTCTTT. This codes for CASSLSREYTEAFF.

As regards this clonotype: The final CDR3 position lacks the conserved phenylalanine or tryptophan, pointing to a likely read error. The chain couples TRBV12-3 or TRBV12-4 to TRBJ1-2; D is perhaps TRBD1 (6 bases). The ends were cut back, 1 base at V and 4 bases at J, with 22 bases in the middle. The CDR3 runs 18 residues. DNA of the CDR3: TGTGCCAGCAGTTTAGGTGGGGGCGAAGGGCTAGTGGGCTATGGCTACACCTTA. This sequence encodes CASSLGGGEGLVGYGYTL.

This clonotype was seen many times. V is TRBV6-2 or TRBV6-3 and J is TRBJ1-5, with D unresolved. The CDR3 covers 13 residues. Germline CDR1 MNHEY, CDR2 SVGEGT. V lost 7 bases, J lost 5 bases, and 12 bases lay in between. This CDR3 is CASKPGRDQPQHF. CDR3 nucleotide sequence: TGTGCCAGCAAACCGGGCCGCGATCAGCCCCAGCATTTT.

In this sample, this clonotype turned up many times. This chain connects TRBV7-2 to TRBJ2-3, with D perhaps being TRBD1 or TRBD2 (6 bases each). Trimming shortened V by 5 bases and J by 12 bases, and 15 bases separated the two germline ends. The germline V gene encodes CDR1 SGHTA and CDR2 FQGNSA. The CDR3 is 12 residues long. This CDR3 is CASSQYREAQYF. CDR3 nucleotide sequence: TGTGCCAGCAGCCAATACAGGGAGGCTCAGTATTTT. The variable domain in full, completed from reference TRBV7-2 and TRBJ2-3, reads GAGVSQSPSNKVTEKGKDVELRCDPISGHTALYWYRQSLGQGLEFLIYFQGNSAPDKSGLPSDRFSAERTGGSVSTLTIQRTQQEDSAVYLCASSQYREAQYFGPGTRLTVL.

In this sample, this clonotype turned up many times. The DNA of the CDR3 is TGCGCCAGCAGCTGGGTACAGAGTACCAACACTGAAGCTTTCTTT. Its translation: CASSWVQSTNTEAFF. The chain combines TRBV5-1 with TRBJ1-1; D is undetermined. The length of the CDR3 is 15 residues. The germline V gene encodes CDR1 SGHRS and CDR2 YFSETQ. V was trimmed by 3 bases and J by 2 bases, leaving 14 bases between them.

In its sample, this clonotype was seen many times. This chain uses TRBV7-2 with TRBJ1-5; 9 nucleotides line up with TRBD1. Germline lookup yields CDR1 SGHTA and CDR2 FQGNSA. The CDR3 contains 15 residues. With V trimmed by 5 bases and J by 7 bases, 9 bases remained unmatched. CDR3: CASSEDRGNRQPQHF. The DNA for the CDR3 is TGTGCCAGCAGCGAGGACAGGGGAAATAGGCAGCCCCAGCATTTT.

This clonotype has ten or more counts. The chain carries TRBV7-6 and TRBJ2-7; 12 bases agree with TRBD2. Trimming at V came to 3 bases and at J to 1 base, leaving 4 bases not matched to a gene. The CDR3 sequence is 16 residues long. Per germline, CDR1 SGHVS and CDR2 FNYEAQ. DNA for the CDR3: TGTGCCAGCAGCTTGGAGACTAGCGGGGGTTCCTACGAGCAGTACTTC. Translated: CASSLETSGGSYEQYF. Supplemented by reference TRBV7-6 and TRBJ2-7, the full variable domain reads GAGVSQSPRYKVTKRGQDVALRCDPISGHVSLYWYRQALGQGPEFLTYFNYEAQQDKSGLPNDRFSAERPEGSISTLTIQRTEQRDSAMYRCASSLETSGGSYEQYFGPGTRLTVT.

In this sample, this clonotype turned up many times. This sequence joins TRBV11-2 and TRBJ2-1; the D call may be TRBD1 or TRBD2 (7 bases each). V lost 2 bases and J 8 bases, leaving 19 bases between the germline ends. The germline V gene has CDR1 SGHAT and CDR2 FQNNGV. The CDR3 runs 16 residues. The CDR3 spells CASSLFFKQGRDEQFF. As DNA, the CDR3 is TGTGCCAGCAGCTTATTTTTTAAACAGGGGAGGGATGAGCAGTTCTTC.

This clonotype was seen at least ten times. The chain carries TRBV19 and TRBJ1-5, with D uncertain. Looked up from germline, CDR1 is LNHDA and CDR2 is SQIVND (reference sequence). V gave up 1 base and J gave up 3 bases, with 10 bases separating them. The CDR3 runs to 15 residues. The CDR3 sequence is CASSIVSVLNQPQHF. The DNA of the CDR3 is TGTGCCAGTAGTATAGTATCCGTCCTCAATCAGCCCCAGCATTTT.

This clonotype was picked up a small number of times. The chain carries TRBV20-1 and TRBJ1-1, with D perhaps TRBD1 (5 bases). Trimming cost V 3 bases and J 1 base, with 18 bases left between them. This CDR3 region has 16 residues. Per the germline V gene, CDR1 is DFQATT and CDR2 is SNEGSKA (reference sequence). CDR3 amino acids: CSARSLGGTTNTEAFF. For the CDR3, the DNA is TGCAGTGCTAGGTCCTTGGGAGGGACTACGAACACTGAAGCTTTCTTT.

This clonotype was recorded at least ten times. This chain uses TRBV7-2 with TRBJ2-4, with D possibly being TRBD2 (6 bases). The CDR3 runs to 11 residues. CDR1 SGHTA and CDR2 FQGNSA come from the germline V gene. Trimming removed 6 bases from V and 8 bases from J, with 8 bases in between. DNA of the CDR3: TGTGCCAGCAGTTCGGGGGACATTCAGTACTTC. Protein sequence: CASSSGDIQYF.

This clonotype came up many times. This chain uses TRBV5-1 with TRBJ2-5; D remains ambiguous. V was shortened by 4 bases and J by 1 base, with 14 bases between the two germline ends. There are 15 residues in the CDR3. Germline V CDR1 and CDR2: SGHRS, YFSETQ. CDR3 DNA sequence: TGCGCCAGCAGCCCCGGGTATCATTTCCAAGAGACCCAGTACTTC. Protein product: CASSPGYHFQETQYF.

The chain links TRBV5-5 to TRBJ2-7, with D maybe TRBD1 (6 bases). V was clipped by 2 bases and J by 4 bases, with 10 bases between them. The CDR3 extends over 13 amino acids. Germline V gives CDR1 SGHKS, CDR2 YYEKEE (reference sequence). The CDR3 DNA reads TGTGCCAGCAGCTTCGGACAGATATACGAGCAGTACTTC. Amino acid sequence: CASSFGQIYEQYF.

This clonotype was counted many times. This chain connects TRBV7-2 to TRBJ2-5; TRBD2 aligns across 9 bases. This CDR3 spans 16 amino acids. CDR1 SGHTA and CDR2 FQGNSA come from the germline V gene. Trimming removed 1 base from V and 5 bases from J; junction bases left unmatched: 8. The CDR3 protein is CASSLDSGTSRETQYF. Here the CDR3 DNA reads TGTGCCAGCAGCTTAGATAGTGGGACTAGCCGGGAGACCCAGTACTTC.

This clonotype occurred many times. The chain is built from TRBV7-2 and TRBJ1-2; perhaps TRBD1 as D (6 bases). The CDR3 length is 12 residues. Looked up from germline, CDR1 is SGHTA and CDR2 is FQGNSA. V lost 6 bases and J lost 6, with 11 bases in between. CDR3 region: CASSPQGNGYTF. Here the CDR3 DNA reads TGTGCCAGCAGTCCACAGGGAAATGGCTACACCTTC.